This T cell receptor beta chain was documented in a study of T cells in Graves' hyperthyroidism and ophthalmopathy. The CDR3 extends over 14 amino acids. The germline V and J ends were trimmed by 5 bases and 1 base, with 9 bases remaining between them. The germline CDR1 and CDR2 sequences are DFQATT and SNEGSKA (reference sequence). The CDR3 regions of TCR beta were amplified from RNA transcripts. RT-PCR in the first round (using the HTBI primer set) targeted the TCR CDR3. TCRdb fed the multiplex PCR reads into MiXCR, producing one record per CDR3 protein. The sample records approximately 710,000 distinct CDR3 sequences, roughly 17% being singletons.

V is TRBV20-1 and J is TRBJ1-6; tentatively, D is TRBD1 (5 bases). The sequenced sample consisted of blood. The receptor's source is a middle-aged man with Graves' hyperthyroidism. CDR3 sequence (DNA): TGCAGTGCTTTTCAGGGATCCTATAATTCACCCCTCCACTTT. Residues: CSAFQGSYNSPLHF.